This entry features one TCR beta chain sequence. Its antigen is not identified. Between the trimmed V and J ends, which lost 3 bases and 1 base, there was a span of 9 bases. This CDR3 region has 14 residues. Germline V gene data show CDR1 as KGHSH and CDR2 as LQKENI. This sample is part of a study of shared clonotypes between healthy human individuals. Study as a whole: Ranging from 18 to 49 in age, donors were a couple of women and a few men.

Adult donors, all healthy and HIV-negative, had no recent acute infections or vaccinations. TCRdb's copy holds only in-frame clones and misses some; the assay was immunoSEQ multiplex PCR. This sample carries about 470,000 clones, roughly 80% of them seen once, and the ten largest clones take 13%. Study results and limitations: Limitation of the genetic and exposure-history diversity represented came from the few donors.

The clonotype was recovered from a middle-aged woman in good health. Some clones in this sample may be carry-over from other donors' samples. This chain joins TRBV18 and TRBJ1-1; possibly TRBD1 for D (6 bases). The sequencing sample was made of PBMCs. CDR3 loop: CASSPKTGNTEAFF. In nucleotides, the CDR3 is TGTGCCAGCTCACCCAAGACAGGGAACACTGAAGCTTTCTTT.